This TCR beta chain was retrieved from a study of early T cells in non-severe SARS-CoV-2 infection. TCRdb independently ran MiXCR on the 5' RACE reads; one entry per CDR3 protein. The sample consists of around 70,000 distinct CDR3 sequences, less than 15% of them appearing once. The V end was cut by 0 bases, the J end by 9 bases, with 6 bases between. The CDR3 loop spans 12 amino acids. CDR1 and CDR2 from the germline V gene are MNHNY and SVGAGI (reference sequence). This clonotype has a count of ten or more. The TCR was taken from an adult who was a healthcare worker with PCR-confirmed SARS-CoV-2 infection or an uninfected control (not recorded which). The chain is built from TRBV6-6 and TRBJ2-1, with D unclear. The source material was whole blood. The CDR3 spells CASSYSDGEQFF. The CDR3 DNA sequence: TGTGCCAGCAGTTACTCAGACGGTGAGCAGTTCTTC.